Listed below are T cell receptor beta chains from one sample, sequenced in a study of blood T cell repertoires in COVID-19. Produced via immunoSEQ multiplex PCR; TCRdb's table is partial and in-frame only. The data contain about 180,000 clones, about 85% of them seen just once; the ten biggest clones take up around 9.8%. The sequencing sample was made of peripheral blood. All receptors derive from a woman of 80 years or more with acute or convalescent COVID-19. Each CDR3 is given with its conserved first and last residue. The D gene is left open where the match is weak. The size entry is marked missing in some rows and otherwise reads once, few, many or a size class.

d_gene: TRBD1; j_gene: TRBJ2-7; v_gene: TRBV5-1; abundance: -; CDR3aa: CASSLGGTGASEQYF; CDR3nt: TGCGCCAGCAGCTTGGGGGGGACAGGGGCCTCCGAGCAGTACTTC
d_gene: -; j_gene: TRBJ1-2; v_gene: TRBV18; abundance: once; CDR3aa: CASSPLLTVNYGYTF; CDR3nt: TGTGCCAGCTCACCACTTTTGACAGTAAACTATGGCTACACCTTC
d_gene: -; j_gene: TRBJ1-2; v_gene: TRBV18; abundance: -; CDR3aa: CASSPLAPKRLPYGYTF; CDR3nt: TGTGCCAGCTCACCACTAGCCCCAAAGCGGTTGCCCTATGGCTACACCTTC
d_gene: -; j_gene: TRBJ2-3; v_gene: TRBV5-4; abundance: -; CDR3aa: CASSFSSDTQYF; CDR3nt: TGTGCCAGCAGCTTCTCGTCAGATACGCAGTATTTT
d_gene: -; j_gene: TRBJ1-2; v_gene: TRBV5-4; abundance: few; CDR3aa: CASSLEWQGHGYTF; CDR3nt: TGTGCCAGCAGCTTGGAGTGGCAGGGGCATGGCTACACCTTC
d_gene: -; j_gene: TRBJ1-1; v_gene: TRBV4-1; abundance: -; CDR3aa: CASSIGLPGTEAFF; CDR3nt: TGCGCCAGCAGTATTGGACTGCCGGGCACTGAAGCTTTCTTT
d_gene: -; j_gene: TRBJ2-5; v_gene: TRBV18; abundance: -; CDR3aa: CASSRSQGGQETQYF; CDR3nt: TGTGCCAGCTCCCGGTCCCAAGGGGGCCAAGAGACCCAGTACTTC
d_gene: -; j_gene: TRBJ1-2; v_gene: TRBV5-6; abundance: -; CDR3aa: CASSPTGIRGYTF; CDR3nt: TGTGCCAGCAGCCCGACGGGGATTCGGGGCTACACCTTC
d_gene: -; j_gene: TRBJ1-5; v_gene: TRBV27; abundance: -; CDR3aa: CASSPSPGSFEPQHF; CDR3nt: TGTGCCAGCAGTCCCTCGCCAGGGTCGTTTGAGCCCCAGCATTTT
d_gene: -; j_gene: TRBJ2-7; v_gene: TRBV5-1; abundance: -; CDR3aa: CASSSDSRGSVYEQYF; CDR3nt: TGCGCCAGCAGCTCCGACTCTCGCGGGTCGGTCTACGAGCAGTACTTC
d_gene: -; j_gene: TRBJ1-1; v_gene: TRBV25-1; abundance: -; CDR3aa: CASSGIQGTGSTEAFF; CDR3nt: TGTGCCAGCAGTGGAATACAGGGAACGGGGAGCACTGAAGCTTTCTTT
d_gene: TRBD1; j_gene: TRBJ1-2; v_gene: TRBV12-3/TRBV12-4; abundance: -; CDR3aa: CASSFSGGKGYTF; CDR3nt: TGTGCCAGCAGTTTTTCAGGGGGAAAAGGCTACACCTTC
d_gene: -; j_gene: TRBJ1-1; v_gene: TRBV19; abundance: -; CDR3aa: CASSIQGVRTEAFF; CDR3nt: TGTGCCAGTAGTATACAAGGGGTTCGCACTGAAGCTTTCTTT
d_gene: -; j_gene: TRBJ1-5; v_gene: TRBV3-1/TRBV3-2; abundance: -; CDR3aa: CASSQGTPGGQPQHF; CDR3nt: TGTGCCAGCAGCCAAGGGACCCCGGGGGGTCAGCCCCAGCATTTT
d_gene: TRBD2; j_gene: TRBJ2-7; v_gene: TRBV2; abundance: -; CDR3aa: CASSGTLGLGEGEQYF; CDR3nt: TGTGCCAGCAGCGGAACTCTAGGACTAGGCGAGGGGGAGCAGTACTTC
d_gene: -; j_gene: TRBJ1-2; v_gene: TRBV4-3; abundance: -; CDR3aa: CASSQAQGNYGYTF; CDR3nt: TGCGCCAGCAGCCAAGCCCAGGGAAACTATGGCTACACCTTC
d_gene: TRBD1; j_gene: TRBJ1-1; v_gene: TRBV2; abundance: -; CDR3aa: CASRTRQGGTEAFF; CDR3nt: TGTGCCAGCAGGACCAGACAGGGGGGGACTGAAGCTTTCTTT
d_gene: -; j_gene: TRBJ2-3; v_gene: TRBV19; abundance: -; CDR3aa: CASSRTAETGTDTQYF; CDR3nt: TGTGCCAGTAGTAGGACAGCCGAAACCGGTACAGATACGCAGTATTTT
d_gene: -; j_gene: TRBJ2-7; v_gene: TRBV5-1; abundance: -; CDR3aa: CASSLVGRDEQYF; CDR3nt: TGCGCCAGCAGCTTGGTGGGTCGGGACGAGCAGTACTTC
d_gene: TRBD1; j_gene: TRBJ1-2; v_gene: TRBV29-1; abundance: -; CDR3aa: CSVSPGTGEGGYTF; CDR3nt: TGCAGCGTTTCTCCCGGGACAGGGGAGGGCGGCTACACCTTC
d_gene: TRBD1; j_gene: TRBJ1-4; v_gene: TRBV6-5; abundance: -; CDR3aa: CASSYSRRQGGEKLFF; CDR3nt: TGTGCCAGCAGTTACTCGCGGAGACAGGGTGGTGAAAAACTGTTTTTT
d_gene: -; j_gene: TRBJ1-5; v_gene: TRBV6-5; abundance: -; CDR3aa: CASSPTGQNNQPQHF; CDR3nt: TGTGCCAGCAGCCCGACCGGACAGAACAATCAGCCCCAGCATTTT
d_gene: -; j_gene: TRBJ1-6; v_gene: TRBV28; abundance: -; CDR3aa: CASSFLQENNSPLHF; CDR3nt: TGTGCCAGCAGTTTCTTACAGGAAAATAATTCACCCCTCCACTTT
d_gene: TRBD1; j_gene: TRBJ2-5; v_gene: TRBV7-8; abundance: -; CDR3aa: CASSPGQGAIVETQYF; CDR3nt: TGTGCCAGCAGCCCGGGACAGGGGGCGATCGTGGAGACCCAGTACTTC
d_gene: -; j_gene: TRBJ1-6; v_gene: TRBV27; abundance: -; CDR3aa: CASSSAQTRGLSPLHF; CDR3nt: TGTGCCAGCAGTTCCGCCCAGACACGGGGTCTTTCACCCCTCCACTTT
d_gene: TRBD2; j_gene: TRBJ2-3; v_gene: TRBV12-5; abundance: few; CDR3aa: CASGWGLASDTQYF; CDR3nt: TGTGCTAGTGGTTGGGGACTAGCTTCGGATACGCAGTATTTT
d_gene: -; j_gene: TRBJ1-3; v_gene: TRBV18; abundance: -; CDR3aa: CASSPPPGGRPGNTIYF; CDR3nt: TGTGCCAGCTCACCACCGCCCGGGGGGCGCCCAGGAAACACCATATATTTT
d_gene: TRBD1; j_gene: TRBJ1-2; v_gene: TRBV4-1; abundance: -; CDR3aa: CASSQDRGPYGYTF; CDR3nt: TGCGCCAGCAGCCAAGACAGGGGGCCCTATGGCTACACCTTC
d_gene: -; j_gene: TRBJ2-5; v_gene: TRBV10-3; abundance: -; CDR3aa: CAISPSSPRSDQYF; CDR3nt: TGTGCCATCAGCCCTAGCTCTCCCCGGTCCGACCAGTACTTC
d_gene: -; j_gene: TRBJ1-1; v_gene: TRBV9; abundance: -; CDR3aa: CASSVGPRQPMNTEAFF; CDR3nt: TGTGCCAGCAGCGTAGGTCCGAGACAGCCTATGAACACTGAAGCTTTCTTT
d_gene: -; j_gene: TRBJ2-5; v_gene: TRBV5-1; abundance: -; CDR3aa: CASVGLFPETQYF; CDR3nt: TGCGCCAGCGTCGGACTTTTCCCAGAGACCCAGTACTTC
d_gene: TRBD1; j_gene: TRBJ1-1; v_gene: TRBV19; abundance: -; CDR3aa: CASSAKQGAYTEAFF; CDR3nt: TGTGCCAGTAGTGCAAAACAGGGGGCCTACACTGAAGCTTTCTTT
d_gene: -; j_gene: TRBJ1-1; v_gene: TRBV19; abundance: -; CDR3aa: CASSHRGRNTEAFF; CDR3nt: TGTGCCAGTAGTCATAGGGGGAGGAACACTGAAGCTTTCTTT
d_gene: TRBD1; j_gene: TRBJ1-3; v_gene: TRBV6-1; abundance: -; CDR3aa: CASSGPPGTGTGNTIYF; CDR3nt: TGTGCCAGCAGTGGACCCCCCGGGACAGGGACTGGAAACACCATATATTTT
d_gene: TRBD2; j_gene: TRBJ2-3; v_gene: TRBV19; abundance: -; CDR3aa: CASRGSGGADTQYF; CDR3nt: TGTGCCAGTAGGGGTAGCGGGGGGGCCGATACGCAGTATTTT
d_gene: TRBD2; j_gene: TRBJ2-5; v_gene: TRBV4-2; abundance: once; CDR3aa: CASSQDRTSGPQETQYF; CDR3nt: TGTGCCAGCAGCCAAGATAGGACTAGCGGGCCCCAAGAGACCCAGTACTTC
d_gene: -; j_gene: TRBJ1-1; v_gene: TRBV20-1; abundance: -; CDR3aa: CSASHRGYGAFF; CDR3nt: TGCAGTGCTAGTCATAGGGGCTACGGCGCTTTCTTT
d_gene: -; j_gene: TRBJ2-6; v_gene: TRBV27; abundance: once; CDR3aa: CASSSYSSGANVLTF; CDR3nt: TGTGCCAGCAGTTCCTACTCCTCTGGGGCCAACGTCCTGACTTTC
d_gene: -; j_gene: TRBJ2-1; v_gene: TRBV11-3; abundance: -; CDR3aa: CASSLEFAGEQFF; CDR3nt: TGTGCCAGCAGCTTAGAATTTGCAGGTGAGCAGTTCTTC
d_gene: TRBD2; j_gene: TRBJ2-5; v_gene: TRBV6-6; abundance: -; CDR3aa: CASSGPGLAKAETQYF; CDR3nt: TGTGCCAGCAGTGGGCCGGGACTAGCGAAGGCGGAGACCCAGTACTTC
d_gene: -; j_gene: TRBJ1-6; v_gene: TRBV7-9; abundance: -; CDR3aa: CASSLTGLTNPLHF; CDR3nt: TGTGCCAGCAGCTTAACTGGACTGACGAATCCCCTCCACTTT
d_gene: TRBD2; j_gene: TRBJ2-3; v_gene: TRBV5-1; abundance: -; CDR3aa: CASSLALAGGSDTQYF; CDR3nt: TGCGCCAGCAGCTTGGCCCTAGCGGGGGGGTCAGATACGCAGTATTTT
d_gene: -; j_gene: TRBJ2-5; v_gene: TRBV6-1; abundance: -; CDR3aa: CASSELGGGPETQYF; CDR3nt: TGTGCCAGCAGTGAACTAGGGGGGGGCCCTGAGACCCAGTACTTC
d_gene: TRBD2; j_gene: TRBJ2-1; v_gene: TRBV6-1; abundance: -; CDR3aa: CASSELSGRGYNEQFF; CDR3nt: TGTGCCAGCAGTGAACTATCCGGGAGGGGATACAATGAGCAGTTCTTC
d_gene: -; j_gene: TRBJ2-1; v_gene: TRBV5-1; abundance: few; CDR3aa: CASSLAGRHNEQFF; CDR3nt: TGCGCCAGCAGCTTGGCAGGTCGGCACAATGAGCAGTTCTTC
d_gene: TRBD1; j_gene: TRBJ1-2; v_gene: TRBV30; abundance: -; CDR3aa: CAWSVKWTGGQANYGYTF; CDR3nt: TGTGCCTGGAGTGTAAAGTGGACAGGGGGCCAAGCTAACTATGGCTACACCTTC
d_gene: -; j_gene: TRBJ2-1; v_gene: TRBV10-1; abundance: few; CDR3aa: CASSGAPGNEQFF; CDR3nt: TGCGCCAGCAGTGGCGCCCCAGGAAATGAGCAGTTCTTC
d_gene: TRBD1; j_gene: TRBJ1-1; v_gene: TRBV19; abundance: -; CDR3aa: CASARGFNTEAFF; CDR3nt: TGTGCCAGTGCCAGGGGGTTCAACACTGAAGCTTTCTTT
d_gene: -; j_gene: TRBJ1-5; v_gene: TRBV3-1/TRBV3-2; abundance: -; CDR3aa: CASRPPEADSNQPQHF; CDR3nt: TGTGCCAGCAGGCCTCCGGAGGCGGATAGCAATCAGCCCCAGCATTTT
d_gene: TRBD1; j_gene: TRBJ2-7; v_gene: TRBV29-1; abundance: -; CDR3aa: CSARRGTGKSYEQYF; CDR3nt: TGCAGCGCCCGACGGGGGACAGGGAAATCCTACGAGCAGTACTTC
d_gene: TRBD2; j_gene: TRBJ2-7; v_gene: TRBV30; abundance: once; CDR3aa: CAWSPGGSGEQYF; CDR3nt: TGTGCCTGGAGTCCGGGAGGGTCTGGCGAGCAGTACTTC
d_gene: -; j_gene: TRBJ2-3; v_gene: TRBV2; abundance: -; CDR3aa: CASSDLGRDWLGTQYF; CDR3nt: TGTGCCAGCAGTGATCTCGGCAGAGACTGGCTTGGTACGCAGTATTTT
d_gene: TRBD2; j_gene: TRBJ2-1; v_gene: TRBV4-2; abundance: -; CDR3aa: CASSQRLAGGGNEQFF; CDR3nt: TGTGCCAGCAGCCAACGACTAGCGGGTGGGGGAAATGAGCAGTTCTTC
d_gene: -; j_gene: TRBJ2-7; v_gene: TRBV3-1/TRBV3-2; abundance: -; CDR3aa: CASSQLGRGALHF; CDR3nt: TGTGCCAGCAGCCAGCTCGGACGGGGGGCCCTCCACTTC